This TCR beta chain derives from a study of OX40 agonist ivuxolimab in advanced cancers. Background on the study: Patients in dose escalation had liver, melanoma, kidney or head and neck cancers. The study's findings and limits: Antigens targeted by the expanded peripheral T cells were not determined. There was clonal expansion of CD4+ and CD8+ blood T cells by week 6 at 0.1 to 3.0 mg/kg.

The CDR3 extends over 13 amino acids. Germline V gene sequence: CDR1 SGDLS, CDR2 YYNGEE. The V and J ends lost 6 bases and 11 bases, in that order; junction bases with no gene match: 10. Of note for this clone: What it recognizes is unknown.

TCRdb's copy holds only in-frame clones and misses some; the assay was immunoSEQ multiplex PCR. Of tens of thousands of clones in the sample, around 92% were seen once. This receptor was taken from an adult with an advanced solid tumor such as melanoma, head and neck, liver or kidney cancer. The genes are TRBV9 and TRBJ2-3, with TRBD2 matching over 9 bases. Source: CD4+ or CD8+ T cells sorted from blood, taken in a trial of the OX40 agonist ivuxolimab. CDR3 residues: CASTLGASGVQYF. CDR3 bases: TGTGCCAGCACCCTAGGGGCTAGCGGGGTGCAGTATTTT.